This TCR beta chain was captured by sequencing in a study of CD8 T cells in Susac syndrome. This CDR3 is 15 amino acids long. V gave up 4 bases and J gave up 0 bases, with 10 bases separating them. Germline values: CDR1 MNHEY, CDR2 SVGAGI. This clonotype was seen a handful of times. FACS enriched CD8+ TEMRA cells, while bulk CD8+ and CD4+ were negatively isolated. Random hexamers were used to reverse transcribe 0.5 to 1 ug of RNA. Multiplex immunoSEQ PCR targeted 54 Vbeta and 13 Jbeta TCR beta segments. One entry per CDR3 protein results from TCRdb running MiXCR on the immunoSEQ multiplex PCR reads. The sample includes 350,000 to 550,000 distinct CDR3 sequences, 85% to 90% seen only once; the top ten take approximately 0.11%.

Sequenced input: CD8+ T cells from PBMCs. The origin of this receptor is a human donor with multiple sclerosis. The V call is TRBV6-5, the J call TRBJ2-1; D ambiguous. The CDR3 region is CASSFGPSSYNEQFF. CDR3 nucleotides: TGTGCCAGCAGTTTCGGACCCAGCTCCTACAATGAGCAGTTCTTC.